This T cell receptor (beta chain) was documented in a study of blood T cell repertoires in COVID-19. Study summary: Acute and convalescent COVID-19 specimens originated in the United States, Italy and Spain.

The germline V and J ends were trimmed by 3 bases and 6 bases, with 9 bases remaining between them. This CDR3 region has 12 residues. Per the germline V gene, CDR1 is KGHSH and CDR2 is LQKENI. Participants spanned ages roughly 18 to 90 years and resided in about two dozen US areas. Cohort 3 donors were reported recovered after two negative PCRs, clearance, or symptom resolution. In the original analysis: Estimation of nucleated cell counts relied on the amplification of reference gene primers. The repertoire was sequenced with immunoSEQ multiplex PCR; TCRdb's copy has only in-frame clones and lacks some. The V and J calls and clone size were taken over from that table, and D and trimming were inferred from the DNA. In the table there are approximately 240,000 clones, around nine tenths of which are singletons.

Sequenced material: PBMCs or T cells enriched from blood (not recorded which). The receptor comes from a woman aged 18-29 years who had recovered from COVID-19. This chain joins TRBV18 and TRBJ2-7; a possible D gene is TRBD2 (5 bases). Here the CDR3 reads CASSPSLAEQYF. The CDR3 nucleotides read TGTGCCAGCTCACCGTCGCTAGCCGAGCAGTACTTC.